These 7 T cell receptor beta chains were sequenced from one sample in a study of blood T cell repertoires in COVID-19. Generated by immunoSEQ multiplex PCR, the TCRdb table keeps only in-frame clones and is missing some. Among almost 95,000 clones listed, around three quarters were seen once. The sequencing sample was made of peripheral blood. Source of these receptors: a woman aged 55 to 70 in a cohort sampled during active or convalescent COVID-19.

The chain couples TRBV6-5 to TRBJ2-5; no reliable D call. The CDR3 loop spans 13 amino acids. Germline V gene data show CDR1 as MNHEY and CDR2 as SVGAGI. V was pared by 2 bases and J by 5 bases, with 9 bases between. The CDR3 protein is CASSYVGRETQYF. CDR3 nucleotide sequence: TGTGCCAGCAGTTACGTGGGCAGGGAGACCCAGTACTTC.

The V call is TRBV18, the J call TRBJ2-2; the match to TRBD2 covers 13 bases. CDR1 and CDR2 from the germline V gene are KGHSH and LQKENI. J was trimmed by 6 bases and V by 6 bases; bases with no gene match: 16. The CDR3 covers 19 residues. CDR3 in DNA: TGTGCCAGCTCTCAAAAGGGACTAGCGGGGCTAAAAAACCCCGGGGAGCTGTTTTTT. Its protein is CASSQKGLAGLKNPGELFF.

The J gene is TRBJ2-7, the V gene TRBV28, with TRBD1 as a possible D gene (5 bases). This CDR3 region has 12 residues. The V and J ends lost 6 bases and 4 bases respectively, with 10 bases between them. Germline V CDR1 and CDR2: MDHEN, SYDVKM. The CDR3 sequence is CASRGPSYEQYF. The CDR3 nucleotides are TGTGCCAGCAGGGGGCCGAGTTACGAGCAGTACTTC. Full variable domain (remainder filled in from reference TRBV28 and TRBJ2-7): DVKVTQSSRYLVKRTGEKVFLECVQDMDHENMFWYRQDPGLGLRLIYFSYDVKMKEKGDIPEGYSVSREKKERFSLILESASTNQTSMYLCASRGPSYEQYFGPGTRLTVT.

This chain uses TRBV12-3 or TRBV12-4 with TRBJ2-5; 7 bases line up with TRBD1. The CDR3 runs 13 residues. Trimming removed 5 bases from V and 5 bases from J; junction bases left unmatched: 5. The CDR3 DNA sequence: TGTGCCAGCAGTCAGGGACAGTGGGAGACCCAGTACTTC. Translation gives CASSQGQWETQYF.

This chain connects TRBV11-2 to TRBJ1-1; D not certain. V shed 1 base and J shed 10 bases, with 10 bases lying between them. Germline assignment: CDR1 SGHAT and CDR2 FQNNGV. The CDR3 sequence is 12 residues long. The CDR3 loop reads CASSLGVPGAFF. CDR3 in DNA: TGTGCCAGCAGCTTAGGAGTCCCAGGAGCTTTCTTT.

The rearrangement joins TRBV19 to TRBJ2-7; D call uncertain. Trimming left V 2 bases short and J 3 bases short, with 14 bases between. The CDR3 loop spans 15 amino acids. Germline CDR1 reads LNHDA; CDR2 reads SQIVND (reference sequence). The CDR3 sequence is CASSIKPGSHYEQYF. CDR3 DNA: TGTGCCAGTAGTATAAAACCAGGTTCCCACTACGAGCAGTACTTC.

This rearrangement joins TRBV2 to TRBJ2-1; no firm D call. V was trimmed by 6 bases and J by 8 bases, leaving 14 bases between them. Germline assignment: CDR1 SNHLY and CDR2 FYNNEI. This CDR3 spans 13 amino acids. The CDR3 sequence is CASSLGYWDEQFF. The CDR3, as DNA: TGTGCCAGCAGCCTGGGCTACTGGGATGAGCAGTTCTTC.